Shown below are 16 T cell receptor beta chains from a single sample sequenced in a study of shared clonotypes between healthy human individuals. Profiled with immunoSEQ multiplex PCR; TCRdb holds only in-frame clones, not every one. The sample yields nearly 500,000 clones, over 60% seen once. The sample consisted of PBMCs. The receptors derive from a woman in her thirties or forties in good health. Some clones in this sample may be carry-over from other donors' samples.

This clone occurred once. V gene TRBV27 combines with J gene TRBJ2-1; D is unclear. Germline CDR1 is MNHEY and CDR2 is SMNVEV (reference sequence). V was pared by 3 bases and J by 8 bases, with 11 bases between. The CDR3 loop spans 13 amino acids. CDR3 nucleotides: TGTGCCAGCAGTTTTAGCAGACGGGATGAGCAGTTCTTC. It is translated as CASSFSRRDEQFF.

The gene calls are TRBV4-1 and TRBJ2-3; D gene ambiguous. The CDR3 runs to 17 residues. Germline V gene sequence: CDR1 MGHRA, CDR2 YSYEKL. V was trimmed by 1 base and J by 2 bases, leaving 16 bases between them. The CDR3 nucleotides are TGCGCCAGCAGCCAAGGATATAACAGCTTCGACACAGATACGCAGTATTTT. Protein product: CASSQGYNSFDTDTQYF.

The rearrangement uses TRBV6-4 and TRBJ2-6; no clear D gene. V was trimmed by 3 bases and J by 0 bases, leaving 12 bases between them. CDR3 size: 17 residues. The germline CDR1 and CDR2 sequences are MRHNA and SNTAGT. Here the CDR3 DNA reads TGTGCCAGCAGTGAGCGAGGCCTGAGCTCTGGGGCCAACGTCCTGACTTTC. Its translation is CASSERGLSSGANVLTF.

In this sample, this clone turned up many times. CDR3 protein: CASSHGRSRTEAFF. CDR3 bases: TGTGCCAGCAGCCACGGACGGTCGAGAACTGAAGCTTTCTTT. The chain recombines TRBV11-3 with TRBJ1-1; D gene unclear. CDR1 and CDR2 (germline): SGHNT, YENEEA. This CDR3 contains 14 residues. The germline V and J ends were trimmed by 5 bases and 5 bases, with 15 bases remaining between them. The whole variable domain, remainder taken from reference TRBV11-3 and TRBJ1-1, is EAGVVQSPRYKIIEKKQPVAFWCNPISGHNTLYWYLQNLGQGPELLIRYENEEAVDDSQLPKDRFSAERLKGVDSTLKIQPAELGDSAVYLCASSHGRSRTEAFFGQGTRLTVV.

The chain uses TRBV28 and TRBJ2-7; 7 bases fit TRBD1. V shed 4 bases and J 5 bases; nucleotides not matched to a gene: 14. Germline loops: CDR1 MDHEN, CDR2 SYDVKM. The CDR3 runs to 16 residues. CDR3 loop: CASSSQNQRGLDEQYF. CDR3 DNA sequence: TGTGCCAGCAGTTCTCAAAACCAGAGGGGGCTCGACGAGCAGTACTTC.

The V call is TRBV15, the J call TRBJ1-2, with D hard to call. In germline, CDR1 is LNHNV, CDR2 YYDKDF (reference sequence). There are 16 residues in the CDR3. The V gene lost 0 bases and the J gene lost 0 bases, with 11 bases spanning the gap. For the CDR3, the DNA is TGTGCCACCAGCAGAGATCCCCAGGCCTCTAACTATGGCTACACCTTC. Its protein is CATSRDPQASNYGYTF.

The chain employs TRBV9 and TRBJ2-1; 7 bases are shared with TRBD1. The CDR3 loop spans 15 amino acids. The V gene's germline CDR1 is SGDLS and CDR2 YYNGEE. V dropped 1 base and J dropped 5; count of bases not matched to a gene: 6. The CDR3 region is CASSVSGQANNEQFF. The CDR3 coding sequence is TGTGCCAGCAGCGTATCCGGACAGGCTAACAATGAGCAGTTCTTC.

The V gene is TRBV28, the J gene TRBJ1-1, with a weak D call TRBD1 (6 bases). V lost 4 bases to trimming and J lost 4 bases, with 7 bases between them. CDR1 MDHEN and CDR2 SYDVKM come from the germline V gene. CDR3 length equals 12 residues. CDR3: CASSWGPTEAFF. In nucleotides, the CDR3 is TGTGCCAGCAGTTGGGGGCCCACTGAAGCTTTCTTT.

The V gene is TRBV7-3, the J gene TRBJ2-2, with a possible D match to TRBD2 (7 bases). V shed 5 bases and J shed 7 bases, with 20 bases lying between them. Germline values: CDR1 SGHTA, CDR2 FQGTGA. This CDR3 spans 16 amino acids. The CDR3 loop is CASSPDGGLVGGELFF. In nucleotides, the CDR3 is TGTGCCAGCAGCCCAGACGGGGGGCTGGTTGGCGGGGAGCTGTTTTTT.

Only a few counts were recorded for this clone. The CDR3 region is CASSSRIEAFF. In DNA form, the CDR3 reads TGTGCCAGCAGCTCCCGGATTGAAGCTTTCTTT. This sequence joins TRBV13 and TRBJ1-1; D call uncertain. Germline V gene sequence: CDR1 PRHDT, CDR2 FYEKMQ (reference sequence). Trimming removed 4 bases from V and 7 bases from J, with 7 bases in between. This CDR3 has 11 residues.

The J gene is TRBJ2-5, the V gene TRBV7-9, with D possibly matching TRBD2 (5 bases). Germline V gene sequence: CDR1 SEHNR, CDR2 FQNEAQ (reference sequence). The CDR3 is made up of 14 amino acids. The V gene lost 4 bases and the J gene lost 5 bases, with 14 bases spanning the gap. The CDR3 loop is CASSSRTGTETQYF. CDR3 nucleotides: TGTGCCAGCAGCTCCCGGACTGGAACCGAGACCCAGTACTTC.

This clone has only a few counts. The V and J genes are TRBV11-1 and TRBJ1-2; no definite D call. The germline V and J ends were trimmed by 2 bases and 8 bases, with 12 bases remaining between them. The CDR3 length is 13 residues. Looked up from germline, CDR1 is SGHAT and CDR2 is FQDESV (reference sequence). This CDR3 reads CASSLLSDYGYTF. In DNA form, the CDR3 reads TGTGCCAGCAGCTTACTCTCAGATTACGGCTACACCTTC.

This clone has just one count. This chain connects TRBV28 to TRBJ1-1; 9 bases agree with TRBD1. Germline CDR1 is MDHEN and CDR2 is SYDVKM. V dropped 6 bases and J dropped 1; count of bases not matched to a gene: 12. The CDR3 runs to 17 residues. The CDR3 DNA reads as TGTGCCAGCAGCCTTTATCGGGACAGGGACCCGAACACTGAAGCTTTCTTT. Translating gives CASSLYRDRDPNTEAFF.

The chain couples TRBV5-4 to TRBJ1-5; D is ambiguous. Looked up from germline, CDR1 is SGHNT and CDR2 is YYREEE (reference sequence). V lost 2 bases to trimming and J lost 2 bases, with 5 bases between them. CDR3 size: 13 residues. CDR3 sequence (DNA): TGTGCCAGCAGCTTCCAGGGCAATCAGCCCCAGCATTTT. Its translation: CASSFQGNQPQHF.

V and J are TRBV29-1 and TRBJ2-5; possible D gene TRBD2, 6 bases. V was clipped by 2 bases and J by 5 bases, with 15 bases between them. From germline, CDR1 is SQVTM and CDR2 ANQGSEA. The CDR3 has 14 amino acids. The CDR3 region has the DNA TGCAGCGTTGAACATAACTATGCGGGGGAGACCCAGTACTTC. Its translation: CSVEHNYAGETQYF.

Notes on this clone: This could be a read error, since a much larger clone is one nucleotide away. The rearrangement joins TRBV28 to TRBJ1-1; 7 positions agree with TRBD1. CDR1 and CDR2 from the germline V gene are MDHEN and SYDVKM. The CDR3 spans 13 residues. Trimming cost V 5 bases and J 10 bases; bases outside gene matches: 10. CDR3 bases: TGTGCCAGCAGTCTAGCGCTACAGGGGAGAGCTTTCTTT. Its protein is CASSLALQGRAFF.